A selection of T cell receptor beta chains follows, all from one sample in a study of OX40 agonist ivuxolimab in advanced cancers. The protocol was immunoSEQ multiplex PCR, while the TCRdb copy is restricted to in-frame clones and leaves out a portion. The table records fewer than 25,000 clones, roughly 70% of them present only once. The sequencing here drew on CD4+ or CD8+ T cells sorted from blood, taken in a trial of the OX40 agonist ivuxolimab. Receptors were obtained from an adult with an advanced solid tumor such as melanoma, head and neck, liver or kidney cancer. Each CDR3 is given with its conserved first and last residue. Size values are once, few and many counts, or a class for expanded clones, and some rows have none.

CDR3aa | j_gene | abundance | v_gene
CASSLAYGEVRRGYTF | TRBJ1-2 | once | TRBV7-8
CASSLLQYNEQFF | TRBJ2-1 | few | TRBV28
CASSPHYEQYF | TRBJ2-7 | NA | TRBV7-6
CASSVLAGEETQYF | TRBJ2-5 | once | TRBV27
CSAGGPSSGYRETQYF | TRBJ2-5 | NA | TRBV29-1
CASSDMGTGQETQYF | TRBJ2-5 | NA | TRBV16
CASSLAGVDTEAFF | TRBJ1-1 | NA | TRBV7-8
CASSQINSGGRGNEQFF | TRBJ2-1 | few | TRBV4-3
CASSQDGFNQPQHF | TRBJ1-5 | NA | TRBV7-9
CSVAPKGGNTEAFF | TRBJ1-1 | NA | TRBV29-1
CASSSAGGLLGYEQYF | NA | NA | TRBV11-2
CASSPDTGSTDTQYF | TRBJ2-3 | NA | TRBV27
CASSLYNLAGGPGGELFF | TRBJ2-2 | NA | TRBV27
CASSWAAQETQYF | TRBJ2-5 | NA | TRBV7-9
CSVGIETGVGYGYTF | TRBJ1-2 | NA | TRBV29-1
CASSSGPNYEQYF | TRBJ2-7 | NA | TRBV7-9
CASSETPGYTTNYGYTF | TRBJ1-2 | NA | TRBV2
CASSLEDGPSSYEQYF | TRBJ2-7 | NA | TRBV5-6
CASSLPGTVSDTQYF | TRBJ2-3 | many | TRBV7-8
CSVEGTGSYNEQFF | TRBJ2-1 | few | TRBV29-1
CSVEDPGRVGYEQYF | TRBJ2-7 | NA | TRBV29-1
CASSRGRNEQFF | TRBJ2-1 | NA | TRBV6-5
CASSRPGHPETADTQYF | TRBJ2-3 | NA | TRBV21-1
CASSKVRRRGPTNEKLFF | TRBJ1-4 | NA | TRBV21-1
CAISESDAEGTDTQYF | TRBJ2-3 | NA | TRBV10-3
CASRPVLQETQYF | TRBJ2-5 | NA | TRBV7-2
CASSLGGAGELFF | TRBJ2-2 | few | TRBV19
CASSIPISNSPLHF | TRBJ1-6 | few | TRBV19
CASSLAGRIHEQYF | TRBJ2-7 | many | TRBV7-8
CASSYQADGQPQHF | TRBJ1-5 | NA | TRBV19
CASSVGGMPHEQYF | TRBJ2-7 | NA | TRBV9
CASSEAFQPQHF | TRBJ1-5 | few | TRBV19
CASIKQVYPYEQYF | TRBJ2-7 | once | TRBV28
CASSLSAQVPHEQYF | TRBJ2-7 | NA | TRBV4-1
CASSTDYSEQYF | NA | NA | TRBV7-9
CASSLVAGANYEQYF | TRBJ2-7 | NA | TRBV5-4
CASSFPPRDGINQPQHF | TRBJ1-5 | NA | TRBV28
CASSPTLNSRNQPQHF | TRBJ1-5 | NA | TRBV7-3
CASSLAWGPGYEQYF | TRBJ2-7 | NA | TRBV7-7
CATSRVVATNEKLFF | TRBJ1-4 | once | TRBV15
CASSLIDSGAETQYF | TRBJ2-5 | NA | TRBV5-6
CAGRGGDTQEQYF | TRBJ2-7 | NA | TRBV28
CASSPQGARETQYF | TRBJ2-5 | few | TRBV6-5
CASSYIPLDSVVTEAFF | TRBJ1-1 | NA | TRBV28
CATGGQGNEKLFF | TRBJ1-4 | once | TRBV10-3
CASSLEGQLISYEQYF | TRBJ2-7 | NA | TRBV5-1
CASSWGEIAQFF | TRBJ2-1 | NA | TRBV28
CASSPSNTEAFF | TRBJ1-1 | NA | TRBV6-5
CASSGEDGYNEQFF | TRBJ2-1 | NA | TRBV2
CASKGRNDQETQYF | TRBJ2-5 | medium-sized | TRBV28
CATDNSLAGGRLEQYF | TRBJ2-7 | NA | TRBV25-1
CASSLRGAEQETQYF | TRBJ2-5 | NA | TRBV28
CASSLSGVINEQFF | TRBJ2-1 | few | TRBV27
CAEGEGSSTDTQYF | TRBJ2-3 | few | TRBV19
CASSQLTGDPGNTEAFF | TRBJ1-1 | NA | TRBV14